The present TCR beta chain was sequenced within a study of T cell changes during pregnancy in multiple sclerosis. Repertoires were generated with immunoSEQ multiplex PCR, while TCRdb's copy carries only in-frame clones and drops some. The table lists around 55,000 clones, 90% to 95% of them singletons. The CDR3 runs to 16 residues. With 4 bases clipped from V and 6 bases from J, the junction kept 12 bases outside the gene matches. Germline loops: CDR1 LGHNA, CDR2 YSLEER. The chain employs TRBV4-3 and TRBJ1-2; TRBD1 matches 9 bases. The TCR comes from a female donor with multiple sclerosis, enrolled in a pregnancy study. The specimen comprised CD8+ T cells from peripheral blood mononuclear cells, sampled in the second trimester of pregnancy. CDR3 bases: TGCGCCAGCAGCCTTGACGGACAGGGGCCTCCCCATGGCTACACCTTC. As protein: CASSLDGQGPPHGYTF.